The present T cell receptor beta chain was sequenced within a study of graft-versus-host responses after intestinal transplantation. Study-wide results and limits: Early post-transplant HvG declines showed an association with peak circulating GvH clone levels. Recipient bone marrow held GvH clones, some seen earlier in ileum or blood.

With respect to this clone: Its specificity is not known.

The CDR3 has 16 amino acids. V shed 2 bases and J shed 5 bases, with 16 bases lying between them. Germline CDR1 reads KGHSY; CDR2 reads FQNENV. Profiling relied on immunoSEQ multiplex PCR, and the TCRdb table lists in-frame clones only, not all of them. Of 90,000 to 95,000 clones listed, around nine tenths are singletons. The chain is built from TRBV16 and TRBJ1-5; D might be TRBD1 (5 bases). The clonotype originates from a human donor who received an intestinal transplant. The sequencing used unstimulated CD8+ T cells sorted from spleen or lymph node cells, collected before intestinal transplant. CDR3 in amino acids: CASSQGYDGGDQPQHF. CDR3 in DNA: TGTGCCAGCAGCCAAGGGTATGACGGAGGGGATCAGCCCCAGCATTTT.